This T cell receptor (beta chain) came from a study of T cell responses to AZD1222 COVID-19 vaccine. The CDR3 has 13 residues. Germline CDR1 is SGHDT and CDR2 is YYEEEE. V lost 4 bases, J lost 1 base, and 8 bases lay in between. The method was immunoSEQ multiplex PCR; TCRdb's version includes in-frame clones alone and lacks a portion of them. The sample has under 200,000 clones, 90% seen once. This specimen consisted of peripheral blood, obtained on day 0 of AZD1222 vaccination. V and J are TRBV5-6 and TRBJ1-2, with D possibly TRBD1 on 5 matching bases. The TCR sequence derives from an adult in good health. The CDR3: CASSPGNNYGYTF. The DNA for the CDR3 is TGTGCCAGCAGCCCAGGGAATAACTATGGCTACACCTTC.